This T cell receptor beta chain was found in a study of cytomegalovirus exposure and HLA in healthy donors. Broader study findings: A previous analysis found most TCR beta V segments productive roughly 87% or roughly 30% of the time. Later analysis showed TCR association rates varying by HLA locus, highest for DRB1 and lowest for HLA-C.

This PCR relied on a set of 60 Vbeta primers and 13 Jbeta primers. The assay was immunoSEQ multiplex PCR, and TCRdb's table has in-frame clones only and misses some. The sample lists around 130,000 clones, less than 75% occurring once. The V gene lost 5 bases and the J gene lost 7 bases, with 15 bases spanning the gap. This CDR3 spans 13 amino acids. Per the germline V gene, CDR1 is SGHRS and CDR2 is YFSETQ. About this clone: Its antigen is unknown.

This receptor was taken from a woman aged 40 to 50 in good health and CMV-seropositive. Material for sequencing was PBMCs. The J gene is TRBJ1-2, the V gene TRBV5-1; maybe TRBD1 (6 bases). The CDR3 DNA reads TGCGCCAGCAGTCAGGGGACCGACGGTGGCTACACCTTC. It codes for CASSQGTDGGYTF.